Shown below are 26 T cell receptor beta chains from a single sample sequenced in a study of shared clonotypes between healthy human individuals. The method was immunoSEQ multiplex PCR; TCRdb's version includes in-frame clones alone and lacks a portion of them. The table records about 1.5 million clones, 98% of them present only once. Sequencing was carried out using naive CD4+ T cells sorted from blood. Sample subset: CD45RA+ positively selected. The receptors were sampled from a man younger than 40 in good health.

The rearrangement links TRBV6-1 to TRBJ2-1; 14 bases match TRBD2. The CDR3 extends over 18 amino acids. Germline CDR1 reads MNHNS; CDR2 reads SASEGT. V lost 4 bases and J lost 2; bases outside the gene matches: 7. CDR3 nucleotides: TGTGCCAGCAGTGGGGCTCGGACTAGCGGGAGGCCCTACAATGAGCAGTTCTTC. It yields the protein CASSGARTSGRPYNEQFF.

This chain joins TRBV19 and TRBJ2-5; 8 bases are a match to TRBD2. Germline CDR1 and CDR2: LNHDA and SQIVND (reference sequence). This CDR3 is built from 16 residues. The ends lost 4 bases at V and 5 bases at J; junction bases unmatched: 12. The CDR3 region is CASSTTGTSWVETQYF. The CDR3 bases are TGTGCCAGTAGTACCACCGGGACTAGTTGGGTTGAGACCCAGTACTTC.

The V call is TRBV10-3, the J call TRBJ2-3, with D possibly matching TRBD2 (6 bases). The CDR3 is 15 residues long. Trimming cost V 4 bases and J 2 bases, with 13 bases left between them. Germline CDR1 ENHRY, CDR2 SYGVKD. CDR3 bases: TGTGCCATCAGTGTCCGGGACTCAGACACAGATACGCAGTATTTT. This encodes CAISVRDSDTDTQYF.

This clone was counted between two and nine times. The V and J genes are TRBV7-9 and TRBJ2-1; 9 nucleotides agree with TRBD2. V was pared by 5 bases and J by 7 bases, with 6 bases of the junction left unmatched. This CDR3 spans 14 amino acids. Looked up from germline, CDR1 is SEHNR and CDR2 is FQNEAQ (reference sequence). CDR3 loop: CASSNSGSRNEQFF. DNA for the CDR3: TGTGCCAGCAGCAATAGCGGGAGCCGGAATGAGCAGTTCTTC. Variable domain in full (rest from reference TRBV7-9 and TRBJ2-1): DTGVSQNPRHKITKRGQNVTFRCDPISEHNRLYWYRQTLGQGPEFLTYFQNEAQLEKSRLLSDRFSAERPKGSFSTLEIQRTEQGDSAMYLCASSNSGSRNEQFFGPGTRLTVL.

This chain uses TRBV5-1 with TRBJ2-2, with 11 bases identical to TRBD2. V lost 0 bases and J lost 1; bases outside the gene matches: 5. CDR3 length: 18 amino acids. The V gene's germline CDR1 is SGHRS and CDR2 YFSETQ. The CDR3 coding sequence is TGCGCCAGCAGCTTGGCGGTTGGGACTAGCGGGAACACCGGGGAGCTGTTTTTT. This encodes CASSLAVGTSGNTGELFF.

This clone was detected once. V gene TRBV28 combines with J gene TRBJ2-5; TRBD1 matches at 9 bases. V gave up 3 bases and J gave up 10 bases; unmatched junction bases: 9. From germline, CDR1 is MDHEN and CDR2 SYDVKM. The CDR3 is 14 amino acids. The CDR3 DNA sequence: TGTGCCAGCAGTTTCCTCTCGGGACAGGGCCTCCAGTACTTC. Its protein is CASSFLSGQGLQYF.

This clone is a singleton in its sample. The rearrangement links TRBV7-2 to TRBJ2-1; D is uncertain. Germline-derived CDR1 and CDR2 are SGHTA and FQGNSA. The CDR3 length is 15 residues. Trimming cost V 4 bases and J 5 bases, with 15 bases left between them. CDR3 residues: CASSSPVSAHNEQFF. In nucleotides, the CDR3 is TGTGCCAGCAGCTCCCCCGTAAGCGCTCACAATGAGCAGTTCTTC.

This sequence joins TRBV9 and TRBJ2-6, with D unclear. The germline gives CDR1 SGDLS, CDR2 YYNGEE. The CDR3 is made up of 17 amino acids. Trimming took off 0 bases at V and 0 bases at J, with 10 bases between the two ends. The CDR3 loop reads CASSVAGAHSGANVLTF. The CDR3 bases are TGTGCCAGCAGCGTAGCTGGAGCCCACTCTGGGGCCAACGTCCTGACTTTC.

The chain joins TRBV28 to TRBJ1-1, with D possibly matching TRBD1 (5 bases). Germline assignment: CDR1 MDHEN and CDR2 SYDVKM. V lost 3 bases and J 0 bases, leaving 17 bases between the germline ends. The CDR3 length is 17 residues. This CDR3 reads CASSFNWERQMNTEAFF. The DNA of the CDR3 is TGTGCCAGCAGTTTCAACTGGGAAAGACAGATGAACACTGAAGCTTTCTTT.

The genes are TRBV6-5 and TRBJ1-4, with 7 bases that match TRBD1. The germline CDR1 and CDR2 sequences are MNHEY and SVGAGI. V shed 6 bases, J shed 4 bases, and the junction held 5 bases outside the gene matches. The CDR3 extends over 14 amino acids. The CDR3 bases are TGTGCCAGCAGGGCACAGGGGTATAATGAAAAACTGTTTTTT. This sequence encodes CASRAQGYNEKLFF.

This clone was detected once. The chain recombines TRBV5-1 with TRBJ1-2; maybe TRBD1 (6 bases). The CDR3 sequence is 16 residues long. With 0 bases removed from V and 0 bases from J, the gap between germline ends came to 12 bases. Germline V gene lookup returns CDR1 SGHRS and CDR2 YFSETQ. The CDR3 sequence: CASSLEGGRANYGYTF. The CDR3 DNA sequence: TGCGCCAGCAGCTTGGAAGGGGGAAGAGCTAACTATGGCTACACCTTC.

The table lists this clone with a count of one. The chain joins TRBV27 to TRBJ2-1; the match to TRBD2 covers 11 bases. This CDR3 contains 15 residues. After removal of 3 bases from V and 9 bases from J, the junction contained 7 bases not matched to a gene. Per germline, CDR1 MNHEY and CDR2 SMNVEV (reference sequence). Written as DNA, the CDR3 is TGTGCCAGCAGTTTTCATAGCGGGAGGGCGAGTGAGCAGTTCTTC. Translating gives CASSFHSGRASEQFF.

The chain links TRBV2 to TRBJ1-5, with D tentatively TRBD1 (6 bases). Germline assignment: CDR1 SNHLY and CDR2 FYNNEI. This CDR3 contains 15 residues. The germline V and J ends were trimmed by 5 bases and 1 base, with 12 bases remaining between them. The CDR3 sequence is CASSSTGLSNQPQHF. For the CDR3, the DNA is TGTGCCAGCAGTTCGACAGGATTGAGCAATCAGCCCCAGCATTTT. The full variable domain, its missing parts supplied by reference TRBV2 and TRBJ1-5, is EPEVTQTPSHQVTQMGQEVILRCVPISNHLYFYWYRQILGQKVEFLVSFYNNEISEKSEIFDDQFSVERPDGSNFTLKIRSTKLEDSAMYFCASSSTGLSNQPQHFGDGTRLSIL.

This rearrangement joins TRBV5-5 to TRBJ2-2, with D possibly being TRBD1 (6 bases). Between the trimmed V and J ends, which lost 4 bases and 6 bases, there was a span of 10 bases. Germline assignment: CDR1 SGHKS and CDR2 YYEKEE (reference sequence). The CDR3 is 13 residues long. CDR3 nucleotides: TGTGCCAGCAGCGGGGCAGGGGCCGGGGAGCTGTTTTTT. It encodes CASSGAGAGELFF.

This rearrangement joins TRBV7-8 to TRBJ2-1; TRBD2 is a possible D gene (5 bases). This CDR3 has 16 amino acids. V was pared by 1 base and J by 5 bases, with 15 bases between. CDR1 SGHVS and CDR2 FQNEAQ come from the germline V gene. CDR3 DNA: TGTGCCAGCAGCTTAGATCTGGCGGGCGTCCACAATGAGCAGTTCTTC. Translated, it gives CASSLDLAGVHNEQFF.

The V and J genes are TRBV28 and TRBJ2-5; D uncertain. The CDR3 sequence is 13 residues long. Per germline, CDR1 MDHEN and CDR2 SYDVKM. The germline V and J ends were trimmed by 2 bases and 6 bases, with 10 bases remaining between them. CDR3 loop: CASSLAGLKTQYF. The CDR3 coding sequence is TGTGCCAGCAGTTTAGCTGGGTTGAAGACCCAGTACTTC.

V and J are TRBV6-1 and TRBJ1-3; D is undetermined. The CDR3 spans 13 residues. Germline CDR1 reads MNHNS; CDR2 reads SASEGT. The V end lost 8 bases, the J end lost 0 bases, and 8 bases lay between the germline ends. CDR3 DNA sequence: TGTGCCAGCCGGCCGATCTCTGGAAACACCATATATTTT. This sequence encodes CASRPISGNTIYF.

This chain connects TRBV5-4 to TRBJ2-5; D gene unclear. V lost 4 bases and J lost 4, with 23 bases in between. CDR3 size: 17 residues. Germline V lookup: CDR1 SGHNT, CDR2 YYREEE (reference sequence). DNA of the CDR3: TGTGCCAGCAGCCCAGGTTACTCCCACGACTTGGGAGAGACCCAGTACTTC. It translates to CASSPGYSHDLGETQYF.

A note on this clone: At the DNA level, this CDR3 is encoded by other sequences in the same sample as well. The chain employs TRBV6-6 and TRBJ1-3; 7 nucleotides agree with TRBD1. Germline loops: CDR1 MNHNY, CDR2 SVGAGI (reference sequence). This CDR3 is 15 amino acids long. The junction had 3 bases not matched to a gene; V was cut back by 2 bases and J by 2 bases. This CDR3 is CASSYRGGTGNTIYF. DNA of the CDR3: TGTGCCAGCAGTTACCGAGGGGGCACTGGAAACACCATATATTTT.

The rearrangement links TRBV5-4 to TRBJ2-2; possibly TRBD1 or TRBD2 for D (5 bases each). CDR1 SGHNT and CDR2 YYREEE come from the germline V gene (reference sequence). V was cut by 5 bases and J by 3 bases, with 14 bases left in between. CDR3 length: 15 residues. In DNA form, the CDR3 reads TGTGCCAGCAGTTCTCCGGGACGGGACACCGGGGAGCTGTTTTTT. This encodes CASSSPGRDTGELFF.

The chain joins TRBV6-6 to TRBJ2-3; D unresolved. Between the trimmed V and J ends, which lost 7 bases and 4 bases, there was a span of 15 bases. Germline lookup yields CDR1 MNHNY and CDR2 SVGAGI (reference sequence). The CDR3 length is 14 residues. The CDR3 spells CASTPIGVPDTQYF. The DNA of the CDR3 is TGTGCCAGCACCCCCATAGGAGTTCCAGATACGCAGTATTTT.

The sample holds one count of this clone. This rearrangement joins TRBV6-6 to TRBJ2-5; no firm D call. The V end lost 6 bases, the J end lost 7 bases, and 9 bases lay between the germline ends. Germline values: CDR1 MNHNY, CDR2 SVGAGI (reference sequence). CDR3 length: 11 amino acids. The CDR3, as DNA: TGTGCCAGCAGGGCCGATAGGACCCAGTACTTC. Amino acid sequence: CASRADRTQYF.

The chain couples TRBV7-2 to TRBJ2-7; weak D call: TRBD2 (6 bases). Trimming left V 3 bases short and J 4 bases short, with 13 bases between. The V gene's germline CDR1 is SGHTA and CDR2 FQGNSA. CDR3 size: 14 residues. The CDR3 loop is CASSLLTLAYEQYF. The CDR3 DNA is TGTGCCAGCAGCTTGCTGACACTAGCATACGAGCAGTACTTC. Full variable domain (rest looked up from reference TRBV7-2 and TRBJ2-7): GAGVSQSPSNKVTEKGKDVELRCDPISGHTALYWYRQSLGQGLEFLIYFQGNSAPDKSGLPSDRFSAERTGGSVSTLTIQRTQQEDSAVYLCASSLLTLAYEQYFGPGTRLTVT.

On this clone itself: Other DNA sequences in the sample encode the same CDR3. This chain links TRBV18 with TRBJ2-7, with 11 bases that match TRBD2. The ends lost 6 bases at V and 1 base at J; junction bases unmatched: 5. The germline V gene encodes CDR1 KGHSH and CDR2 LQKENI. This CDR3 contains 15 residues. CDR3 DNA: TGTGCCAGCTCCCCAGGGACTAGCGGTTCCTACGAGCAGTACTTC. This gives the protein CASSPGTSGSYEQYF. Looking up the rest from reference TRBV18 and TRBJ2-7 gives the full variable domain: NAGVMQNPRHLVRRRGQEARLRCSPMKGHSHVYWYRQLPEEGLKFMVYLQKENIIDESGMPKERFSAEFPKEGPSILRIQQVVRGDSAAYFCASSPGTSGSYEQYFGPGTRLTVT.

Note on this clone: The sample carries other DNA sequences with the same CDR3. The chain uses TRBV5-1 and TRBJ2-7, with 7 bases aligning to TRBD1. Per germline, CDR1 SGHRS and CDR2 YFSETQ. V gave up 1 base and J gave up 1 base; unmatched junction bases: 2. This CDR3 has 14 residues. CDR3 residues: CASSLKGASYEQYF. The CDR3 DNA reads TGCGCCAGCAGCTTGAAGGGGGCGTCCTACGAGCAGTACTTC.

The chain joins TRBV29-1 to TRBJ1-1; maybe TRBD1 (6 bases). This CDR3 is 13 amino acids long. Trimming took off 3 bases at V and 9 bases at J, with 17 bases between the two ends. Germline CDR1 reads SQVTM; CDR2 reads ANQGSEA. In nucleotides, the CDR3 is TGCAGCGTTGATAGGAGACAGGCCCCAAAAGCTTTCTTT. Translated, it gives CSVDRRQAPKAFF.